One and the same sample provided the 8 T cell receptor beta chains below, sequenced in a study of T-cell reconstitution after alpha-beta-depleted transplantation in children. Molecular barcoding with unique molecular identifiers was used for the TCRbeta library. TCRdb itself ran the PCR reads through MiXCR, one entry per CDR3 protein. The repertoire holds hundreds of thousands of distinct CDR3 sequences, with under 13% as singletons. The sample consisted of PBMCs, taken before TCRalphabeta/CD19-depleted stem cell transplant. These receptors all stem from a child younger than two with acute myeloid leukemia, due to receive a stem cell transplant.

This clonotype was found many times. The rearrangement joins TRBV7-2 to TRBJ2-7; D is undetermined. Germline V gene sequence: CDR1 SGHTA, CDR2 FQGNSA. Trimming left V 3 bases short and J 2 bases short, with 11 bases between. The CDR3 is 14 amino acids. The DNA for the CDR3 is TGTGCCAGCAGCTTTCTCCTCGGCCCCTACGAGCAGTACTTC. Translation gives CASSFLLGPYEQYF. Full variable domain (outside the CDR3, taken from reference TRBV7-2 and TRBJ2-7): GAGVSQSPSNKVTEKGKDVELRCDPISGHTALYWYRQSLGQGLEFLIYFQGNSAPDKSGLPSDRFSAERTGGSVSTLTIQRTQQEDSAVYLCASSFLLGPYEQYFGPGTRLTVT.

Note on this clonotype: A read error may explain this, as a much larger clone is one base away. The CDR3 spells CASTSSGANVLTF. CDR3 coding DNA: TGTGCCAGCACTAGCTCTGGGGCCAACGTCCTGACTTTC. The chain is built from TRBV2 and TRBJ2-6; D is uncertain. From germline, CDR1 is SNHLY and CDR2 FYNNEI. The CDR3 consists of 13 residues. The V gene lost 7 bases and the J gene lost 0 bases, with 4 bases spanning the gap.

This clonotype was seen at least ten times. CDR3 in DNA: TGCAGTGCTAGTCTTATAGGGGTTCCCTACGAGCAGTACTTC. This gives the protein CSASLIGVPYEQYF. J is TRBJ2-7 and V is TRBV20-1, with D possibly being TRBD1 (5 bases). The CDR3 runs 14 residues. Per the germline V gene, CDR1 is DFQATT and CDR2 is SNEGSKA (reference sequence). V lost 3 bases and J 2 bases, leaving 14 bases between the germline ends.

This chain uses TRBV12-3 or TRBV12-4 with TRBJ2-5; 9 bases are a match to TRBD1. The CDR3 spans 15 residues. V was pared by 3 bases and J by 7 bases, with 9 bases of the junction left unmatched. The CDR3: CASSLGTGSLVTQYF. The CDR3 DNA follows: TGTGCCAGCAGTTTGGGGACAGGGTCTCTGGTGACCCAGTACTTC.

This clonotype showed up many times. The chain joins TRBV5-1 to TRBJ2-2; D remains unclear. The CDR3 is 12 amino acids. The germline CDR1 and CDR2 sequences are SGHRS and YFSETQ. The V and J ends lost 3 bases and 7 bases respectively, with 7 bases between them. DNA for the CDR3: TGCGCCAGCAGCTCCCCTCACGGGGAGCTGTTTTTT. As protein: CASSSPHGELFF.

This clonotype was detected many times. The chain recombines TRBV6-5 with TRBJ2-3; TRBD2 agrees at 11 bases. There are 15 residues in the CDR3. Germline V gene lookup returns CDR1 MNHEY and CDR2 SVGAGI. V dropped 7 bases and J dropped 5; count of bases not matched to a gene: 8. Written as DNA, the CDR3 is TGTGCCAGCAAAACACTAGCGGGAGAAGGAGATACGCAGTATTTT. Amino acids: CASKTLAGEGDTQYF.

This clonotype was seen many times. The CDR3 here is CSAQVLGTDTQYF. DNA for the CDR3: TGCAGTGCTCAAGTTTTGGGCACAGATACGCAGTATTTT. V and J are TRBV20-1 and TRBJ2-3, with D unresolved. The V and J ends lost 5 bases and 1 base respectively, with 10 bases between them. Looked up from germline, CDR1 is DFQATT and CDR2 is SNEGSKA (reference sequence). The CDR3 sequence is 13 residues long.

This clonotype has at least ten counts. The chain joins TRBV28 to TRBJ2-3; D is uncertain. Trimming took 5 bases from V and 7 from J, leaving 10 bases between them. CDR3 length equals 12 residues. CDR1 MDHEN and CDR2 SYDVKM come from the germline V gene. The CDR3 bases are TGTGCCAGCAGTCCCTTGACGTATACGCAGTATTTT. Its translation is CASSPLTYTQYF.